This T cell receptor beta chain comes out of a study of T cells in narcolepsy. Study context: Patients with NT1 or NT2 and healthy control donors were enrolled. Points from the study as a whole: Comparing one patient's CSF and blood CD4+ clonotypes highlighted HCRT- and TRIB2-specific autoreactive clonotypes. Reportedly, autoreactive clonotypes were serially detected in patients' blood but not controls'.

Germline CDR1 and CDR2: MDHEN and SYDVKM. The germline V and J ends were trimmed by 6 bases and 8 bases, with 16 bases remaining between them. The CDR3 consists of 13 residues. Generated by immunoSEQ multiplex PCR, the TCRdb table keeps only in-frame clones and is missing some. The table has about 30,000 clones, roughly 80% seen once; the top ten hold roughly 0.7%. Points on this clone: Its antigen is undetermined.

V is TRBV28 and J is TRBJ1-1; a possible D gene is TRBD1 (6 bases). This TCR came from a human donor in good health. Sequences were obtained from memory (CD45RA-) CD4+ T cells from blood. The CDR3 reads CASSQPPGTEAFF. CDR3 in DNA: TGTGCCAGCAGCCAACCACCGGGGACAGAAGCTTTCTTT.